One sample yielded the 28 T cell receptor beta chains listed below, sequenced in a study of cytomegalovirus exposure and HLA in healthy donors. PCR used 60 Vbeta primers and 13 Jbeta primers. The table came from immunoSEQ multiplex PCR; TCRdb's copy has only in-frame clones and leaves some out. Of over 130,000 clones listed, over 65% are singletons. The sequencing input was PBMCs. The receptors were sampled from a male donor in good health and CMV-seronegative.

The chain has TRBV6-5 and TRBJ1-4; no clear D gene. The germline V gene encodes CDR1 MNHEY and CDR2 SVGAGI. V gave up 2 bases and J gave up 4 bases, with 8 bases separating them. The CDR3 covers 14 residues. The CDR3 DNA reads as TGTGCCAGCAGTTACGGCGGGCTTAATGAAAAACTGTTTTTT. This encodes CASSYGGLNEKLFF.

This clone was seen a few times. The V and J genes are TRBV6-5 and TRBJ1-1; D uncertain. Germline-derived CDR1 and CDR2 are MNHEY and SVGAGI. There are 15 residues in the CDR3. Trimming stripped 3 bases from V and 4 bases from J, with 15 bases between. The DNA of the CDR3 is TGTGCCAGCAGTTATTGGGCTCATCCGAGCACTGAAGCTTTCTTT. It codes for CASSYWAHPSTEAFF.

The CDR3 spells CASSFRGPSGNTIYF. The CDR3 bases are TGTGCCAGCAGTTTTAGGGGCCCCTCTGGAAACACCATATATTTT. This chain uses TRBV28 with TRBJ1-3, with D possibly TRBD1 on 5 matching bases. V dropped 3 bases and J dropped 0 bases, with 9 bases sitting between them. CDR3 size: 15 residues. Per germline, CDR1 MDHEN and CDR2 SYDVKM.

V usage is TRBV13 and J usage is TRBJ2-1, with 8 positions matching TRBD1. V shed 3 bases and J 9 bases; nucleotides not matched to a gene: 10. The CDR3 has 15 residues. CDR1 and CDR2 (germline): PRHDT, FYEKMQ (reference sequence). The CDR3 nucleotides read TGTGCCAGCAGCTTCCTACAGACAGGGGTGGTTGAGCAGTTCTTC. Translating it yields CASSFLQTGVVEQFF.

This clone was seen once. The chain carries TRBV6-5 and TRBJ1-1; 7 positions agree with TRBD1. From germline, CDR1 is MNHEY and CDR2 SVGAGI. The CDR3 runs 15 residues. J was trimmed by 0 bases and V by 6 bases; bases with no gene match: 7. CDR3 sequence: CASSPLTGMNTEAFF. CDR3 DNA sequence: TGTGCCAGCAGCCCACTGACAGGGATGAACACTGAAGCTTTCTTT.

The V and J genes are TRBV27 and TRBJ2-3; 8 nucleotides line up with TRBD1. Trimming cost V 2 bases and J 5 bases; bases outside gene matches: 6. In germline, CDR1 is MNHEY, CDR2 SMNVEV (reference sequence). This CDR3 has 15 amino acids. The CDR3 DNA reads TGTGCCAGCAGTTTACAAGCAGGGACAGGAGATACGCAGTATTTT. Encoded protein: CASSLQAGTGDTQYF.

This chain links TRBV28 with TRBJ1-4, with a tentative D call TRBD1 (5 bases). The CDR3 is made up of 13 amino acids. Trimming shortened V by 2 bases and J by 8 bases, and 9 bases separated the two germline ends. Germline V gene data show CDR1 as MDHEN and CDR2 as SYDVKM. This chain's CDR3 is CASSLKGPEKLFF. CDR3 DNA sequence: TGTGCCAGCAGTTTAAAGGGGCCCGAAAAACTGTTTTTT.

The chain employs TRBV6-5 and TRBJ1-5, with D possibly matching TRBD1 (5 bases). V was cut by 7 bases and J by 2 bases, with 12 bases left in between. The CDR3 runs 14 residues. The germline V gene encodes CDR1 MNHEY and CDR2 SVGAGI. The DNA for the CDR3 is TGTGCCAGCAAGCCAGGGCTTGGCAATCAGCCCCAGCATTTT. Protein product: CASKPGLGNQPQHF.

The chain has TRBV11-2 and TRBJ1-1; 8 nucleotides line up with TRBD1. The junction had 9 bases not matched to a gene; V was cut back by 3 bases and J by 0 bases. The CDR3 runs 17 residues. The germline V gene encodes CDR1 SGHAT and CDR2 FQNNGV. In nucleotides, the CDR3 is TGTGCCAGCAGCTTTGGACAGGGCGGGGTCATGAACACTGAAGCTTTCTTT. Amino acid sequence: CASSFGQGGVMNTEAFF.

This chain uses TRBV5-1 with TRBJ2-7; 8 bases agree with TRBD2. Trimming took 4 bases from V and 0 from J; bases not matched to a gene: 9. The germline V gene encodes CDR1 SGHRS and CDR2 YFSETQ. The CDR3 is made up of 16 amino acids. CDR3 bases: TGCGCCAGCAGCCAATCATCGGGGGGGAGCTCCTACGAGCAGTACTTC. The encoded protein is CASSQSSGGSSYEQYF.

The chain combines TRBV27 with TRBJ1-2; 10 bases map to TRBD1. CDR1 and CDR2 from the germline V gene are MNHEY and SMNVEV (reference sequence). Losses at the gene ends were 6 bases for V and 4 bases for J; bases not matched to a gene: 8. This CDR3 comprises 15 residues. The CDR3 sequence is CASRPWTGGGYGYTF. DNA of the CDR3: TGTGCCAGCAGACCTTGGACAGGGGGGGGCTATGGCTACACCTTC.

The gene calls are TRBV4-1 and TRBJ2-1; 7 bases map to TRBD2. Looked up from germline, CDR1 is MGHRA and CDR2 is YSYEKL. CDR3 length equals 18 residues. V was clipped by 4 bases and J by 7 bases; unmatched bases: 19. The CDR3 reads CASSPLGMKAGDKNEQFF. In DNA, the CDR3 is TGCGCCAGCAGCCCCCTGGGCATGAAGGCGGGGGATAAAAATGAGCAGTTCTTC.

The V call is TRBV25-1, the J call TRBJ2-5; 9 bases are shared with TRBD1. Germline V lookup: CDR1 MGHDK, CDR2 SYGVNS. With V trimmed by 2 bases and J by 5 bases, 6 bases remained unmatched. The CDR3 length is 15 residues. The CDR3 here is CASSEGQGMWETQYF. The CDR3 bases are TGTGCCAGCAGTGAAGGACAGGGGATGTGGGAGACCCAGTACTTC.

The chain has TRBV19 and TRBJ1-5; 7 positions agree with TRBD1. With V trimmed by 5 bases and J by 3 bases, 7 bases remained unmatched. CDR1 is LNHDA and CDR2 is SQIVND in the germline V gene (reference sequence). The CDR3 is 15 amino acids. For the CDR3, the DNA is TGTGCCAGTAGTCCAAGGGACAGTTCCAATCAGCCCCAGCATTTT. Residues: CASSPRDSSNQPQHF. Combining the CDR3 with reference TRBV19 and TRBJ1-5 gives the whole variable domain DGGITQSPKYLFRKEGQNVTLSCEQNLNHDAMYWYRQDPGQGLRLIYYSQIVNDFQKGDIAEGYSVSREKKESFPLTVTSAQKNPTAFYLCASSPRDSSNQPQHFGDGTRLSIL.

The CDR3 here is CASTPRDYSYEQYF. The CDR3 DNA follows: TGTGCCAGCACGCCACGGGACTACTCCTACGAGCAGTACTTC. The chain combines TRBV6-6 with TRBJ2-7; 7 bases are a match to TRBD2. CDR1 MNHNY and CDR2 SVGAGI come from the germline V gene (reference sequence). The J segment lost 0 bases and the V segment lost 7 bases, leaving 6 bases of the junction unmatched. The CDR3 consists of 14 residues.

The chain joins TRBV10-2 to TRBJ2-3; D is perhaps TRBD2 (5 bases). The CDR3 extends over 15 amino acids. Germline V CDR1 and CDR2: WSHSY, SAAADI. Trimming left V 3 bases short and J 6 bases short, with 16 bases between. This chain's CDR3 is CASSEGGSLSDTQYF. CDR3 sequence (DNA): TGCGCCAGCAGTGAAGGAGGTAGTCTTTCGGATACGCAGTATTTT.

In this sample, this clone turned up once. The CDR3 protein is CSVRQTGELFF. The CDR3 nucleotides are TGCAGCGTCCGACAGACCGGGGAGCTGTTTTTT. The chain joins TRBV29-1 to TRBJ2-2; weak D call: TRBD1 (5 bases). Trimming stripped 6 bases from V and 5 bases from J, with 7 bases between. The V gene's germline CDR1 is SQVTM and CDR2 ANQGSEA. CDR3 size: 11 residues.

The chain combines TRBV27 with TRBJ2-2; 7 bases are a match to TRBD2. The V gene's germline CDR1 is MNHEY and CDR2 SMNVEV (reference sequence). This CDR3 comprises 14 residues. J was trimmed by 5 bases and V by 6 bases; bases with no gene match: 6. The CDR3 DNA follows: TGTGCCAGCAGCCAACTGGGAGGGACCGGGGAGCTGTTTTTT. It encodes CASSQLGGTGELFF.

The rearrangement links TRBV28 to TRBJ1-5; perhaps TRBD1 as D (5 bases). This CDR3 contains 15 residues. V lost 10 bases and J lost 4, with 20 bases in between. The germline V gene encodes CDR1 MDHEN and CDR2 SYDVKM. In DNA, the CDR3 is TGTGCCACCCTCCGGCGGGGGATAGCAAATCAGCCCCAGCATTTT. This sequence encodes CATLRRGIANQPQHF.

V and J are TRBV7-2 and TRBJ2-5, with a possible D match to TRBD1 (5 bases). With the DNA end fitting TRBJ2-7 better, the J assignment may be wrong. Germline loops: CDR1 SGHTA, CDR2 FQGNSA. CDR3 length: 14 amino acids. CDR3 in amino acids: CASSLATGSYEQYF. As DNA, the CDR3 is TGTGCCAGCAGCTTAGCCACAGGTTCCTACGAGCAGTACTTC.

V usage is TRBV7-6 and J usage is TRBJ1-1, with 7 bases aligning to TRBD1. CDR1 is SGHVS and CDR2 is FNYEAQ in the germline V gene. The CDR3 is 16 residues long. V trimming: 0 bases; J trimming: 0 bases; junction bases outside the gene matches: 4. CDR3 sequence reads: CASSLAPGTVNTEAFF. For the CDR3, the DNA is TGTGCCAGCAGCTTAGCGCCAGGGACAGTGAACACTGAAGCTTTCTTT.

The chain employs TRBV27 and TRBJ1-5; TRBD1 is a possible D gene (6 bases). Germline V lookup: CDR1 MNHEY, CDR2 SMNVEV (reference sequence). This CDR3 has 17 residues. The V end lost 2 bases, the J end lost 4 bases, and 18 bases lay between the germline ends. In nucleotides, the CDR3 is TGTGCCAGCAGTTTAATTGGGGGCTCTTATGGGAATCAGCCCCAGCATTTT. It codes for CASSLIGGSYGNQPQHF.

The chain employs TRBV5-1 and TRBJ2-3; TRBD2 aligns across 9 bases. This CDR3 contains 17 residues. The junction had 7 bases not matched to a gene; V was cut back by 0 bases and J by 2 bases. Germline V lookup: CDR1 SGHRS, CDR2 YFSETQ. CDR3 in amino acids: CASSLALAGDTTDTQYF. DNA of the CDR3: TGCGCCAGCAGCTTGGCCTTAGCGGGAGACACCACAGATACGCAGTATTTT.

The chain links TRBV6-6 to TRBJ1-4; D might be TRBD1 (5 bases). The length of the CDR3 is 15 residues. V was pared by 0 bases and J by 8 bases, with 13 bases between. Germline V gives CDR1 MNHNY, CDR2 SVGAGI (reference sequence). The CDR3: CASSYSRQLMEKLFF. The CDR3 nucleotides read TGTGCCAGCAGTTACTCGAGACAGCTTATGGAAAAACTGTTTTTT.

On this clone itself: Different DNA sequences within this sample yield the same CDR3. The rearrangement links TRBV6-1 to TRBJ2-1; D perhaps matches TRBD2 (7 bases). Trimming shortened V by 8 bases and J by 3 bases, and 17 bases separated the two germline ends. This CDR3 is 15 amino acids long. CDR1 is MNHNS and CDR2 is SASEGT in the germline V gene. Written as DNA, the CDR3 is TGTGCCAGCTTCTTGAGGGGGAGGGGCTACAATGAGCAGTTCTTC. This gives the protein CASFLRGRGYNEQFF.

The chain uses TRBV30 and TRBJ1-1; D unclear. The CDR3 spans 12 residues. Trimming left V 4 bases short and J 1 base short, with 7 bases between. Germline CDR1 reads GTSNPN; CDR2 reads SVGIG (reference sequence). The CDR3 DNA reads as TGTGCCTGGACCCCAGGGAACACTGAAGCTTTCTTT. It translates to CAWTPGNTEAFF.

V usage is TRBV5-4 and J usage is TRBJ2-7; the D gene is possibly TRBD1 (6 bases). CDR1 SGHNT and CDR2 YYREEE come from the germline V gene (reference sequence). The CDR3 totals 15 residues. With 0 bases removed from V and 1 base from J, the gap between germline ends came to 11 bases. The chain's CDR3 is CASSLVVQGSYEQYF. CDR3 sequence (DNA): TGTGCCAGCAGCTTGGTGGTACAGGGATCCTACGAGCAGTACTTC.

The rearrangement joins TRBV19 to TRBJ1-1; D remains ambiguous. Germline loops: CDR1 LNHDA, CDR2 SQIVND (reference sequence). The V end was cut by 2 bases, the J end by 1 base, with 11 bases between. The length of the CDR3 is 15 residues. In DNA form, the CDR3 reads TGTGCCAGTAGTATACTCCCCTTTTCGAACACTGAAGCTTTCTTT. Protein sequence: CASSILPFSNTEAFF.